Below, 22 T cell receptor beta chains from the same sample are listed, as sequenced in a study of T cell responses to AZD1222 COVID-19 vaccine. Generated by immunoSEQ multiplex PCR, the TCRdb table keeps only in-frame clones and is missing some. The sample lists roughly 110,000 clones, 87% occurring once. Sample: peripheral blood, taken 28 days after the second AZD1222 dose. The receptors originated from an adult who received the AZD1222 COVID-19 vaccine.

CDR3 amino acids: CASSLNLAGELFF. The CDR3 coding sequence is TGTGCCAGCAGCCTAAACCTAGCCGGGGAGCTGTTTTTT. The gene calls are TRBV11-2 and TRBJ2-2; D not resolved. The CDR3 loop spans 13 amino acids. Germline V gene data show CDR1 as SGHAT and CDR2 as FQNNGV. The V and J ends lost 5 bases and 6 bases respectively, with 10 bases between them. Combining the CDR3 with reference TRBV11-2 and TRBJ2-2 gives the whole variable domain EAGVAQSPRYKIIEKRQSVAFWCNPISGHATLYWYQQILGQGPKLLIQFQNNGVVDDSQLPKDRFSAERLKGVDSTLKIQPAKLEDSAVYLCASSLNLAGELFFGEGSRLTVL.

The gene calls are TRBV5-1 and TRBJ2-1, with 15 bases matching TRBD2. V shed 4 bases and J 1 base; nucleotides not matched to a gene: 9. The CDR3 contains 19 residues. CDR1 SGHRS and CDR2 YFSETQ come from the germline V gene. The CDR3 DNA is TGCGCCAGCAGCCTTCCCGGGACTAGCGGGGGGTGGTCCTACAATGAGCAGTTCTTC. It translates to CASSLPGTSGGWSYNEQFF.

The chain links TRBV7-9 to TRBJ2-7, with 12 bases identical to TRBD1. The CDR3 is 18 residues long. The germline V gene encodes CDR1 SEHNR and CDR2 FQNEAQ (reference sequence). V was clipped by 4 bases and J by 2 bases; unmatched bases: 12. The CDR3, as DNA: TGTGCCAGCAGCTCCCCCCGGGACAGGGGGCCCTCTACCTACGAGCAGTACTTC. This sequence encodes CASSSPRDRGPSTYEQYF.

This clone was recorded only once. The rearrangement uses TRBV3-1 (or the pseudogene TRBV3-2) and TRBJ1-4, with D possibly being TRBD1 (6 bases). The CDR3 sequence is 14 residues long. The V end lost 3 bases, the J end lost 8 bases, and 13 bases lay between the germline ends. Per germline, CDR1 LGHDT and CDR2 YNNKEL (reference sequence). CDR3 amino acids: CASSHAQGREKLFF. CDR3 bases: TGTGCCAGCAGCCATGCACAGGGTAGGGAAAAACTGTTTTTT.

The rearrangement joins TRBV9 to TRBJ2-7, with 9 positions matching TRBD2. V shed 0 bases, J shed 2 bases, and the junction held 6 bases outside the gene matches. The CDR3 has 16 residues. Germline V gene sequence: CDR1 SGDLS, CDR2 YYNGEE. The CDR3 sequence: CASSVEVAGATYEQYF. Here the CDR3 DNA reads TGTGCCAGCAGCGTAGAGGTAGCGGGGGCCACCTACGAGCAGTACTTC. Supplemented by reference TRBV9 and TRBJ2-7, the full variable domain reads DSGVTQTPKHLITATGQRVTLRCSPRSGDLSVYWYQQSLDQGLQFLIQYYNGEERAKGNILERFSAQQFPDLHSELNLSSLELGDSALYFCASSVEVAGATYEQYFGPGTRLTVT.

The chain recombines TRBV5-1 with TRBJ1-5, with D possibly being TRBD1 (6 bases). The CDR3 totals 15 residues. Trimming stripped 0 bases from V and 4 bases from J, with 11 bases between. Germline loops: CDR1 SGHRS, CDR2 YFSETQ. The DNA of the CDR3 is TGCGCCAGCAGCTTGGGGGACACGGGGAATCAGCCCCAGCATTTT. This sequence encodes CASSLGDTGNQPQHF.

The rearrangement joins TRBV11-2 to TRBJ1-1; 7 nucleotides align to TRBD1. After removal of 1 base from V and 4 bases from J, the junction contained 3 bases not matched to a gene. The CDR3 consists of 14 residues. Looked up from germline, CDR1 is SGHAT and CDR2 is FQNNGV. The CDR3 DNA sequence: TGTGCCAGCAGCTTAGCGCCAGGGGGCACTGAAGCTTTCTTT. Protein: CASSLAPGGTEAFF.

The V call is TRBV7-2, the J call TRBJ1-5, with a possible D match to TRBD1 (6 bases). CDR3 length equals 13 residues. V lost 6 bases to trimming and J lost 5 bases, with 11 bases between them. The germline CDR1 and CDR2 sequences are SGHTA and FQGNSA. CDR3 loop: CASSRDIYQPQHF. As DNA, the CDR3 is TGTGCCAGCAGTCGGGACATTTATCAGCCCCAGCATTTT.

The CDR3, as DNA: TGTGCCAGCAGCCCCGGACAGGGTATTGGGACCCTCCACTTT. Amino acid sequence: CASSPGQGIGTLHF. The chain joins TRBV3-1 (or the pseudogene TRBV3-2) to TRBJ1-6; 8 bases fit TRBD1. The length of the CDR3 is 14 residues. CDR1 is LGHDT and CDR2 is YNNKEL in the germline V gene (reference sequence). The V segment lost 4 bases and the J segment 14 bases; nucleotides outside the gene matches: 10.

The chain joins TRBV14 to TRBJ2-7, with no clear D. The CDR3 runs 16 residues. Germline V lookup: CDR1 SGHDN, CDR2 FVKESK. V was pared by 5 bases and J by 4 bases, with 21 bases between. The CDR3 sequence: CASSEGPPLDVYEQYF. The CDR3 bases are TGTGCCAGCAGCGAAGGGCCGCCCTTAGACGTGTACGAGCAGTACTTC.

This chain connects TRBV7-8 to TRBJ2-3; TRBD2 agrees at 10 bases. CDR1 is SGHVS and CDR2 is FQNEAQ in the germline V gene. The length of the CDR3 is 18 residues. The V segment lost 5 bases and the J segment 2 bases; nucleotides outside the gene matches: 13. The CDR3 region has the DNA TGTGCCAGCAGCCTGCCTATTTATAGCGGGGGGTACACAGATACGCAGTATTTT. Its translation is CASSLPIYSGGYTDTQYF.

The rearrangement links TRBV10-2 to TRBJ2-4, with D perhaps being TRBD1 or TRBD2 (5 bases each). CDR3 length: 14 amino acids. Germline-derived CDR1 and CDR2 are WSHSY and SAAADI. The V end lost 6 bases, the J end lost 1 base, and 10 bases lay between the germline ends. The CDR3 sequence is CASRDSGAKNIQYF. The CDR3 DNA sequence: TGCGCCAGCAGGGACTCAGGGGCCAAAAACATTCAGTACTTC.

The chain employs TRBV5-6 and TRBJ1-2, with 9 bases identical to TRBD1. Germline V lookup: CDR1 SGHDT, CDR2 YYEEEE. The J segment lost 4 bases and the V segment lost 4 bases, leaving 11 bases of the junction unmatched. The CDR3 consists of 16 residues. The CDR3 loop reads CASSTGQGRLGYGYTF. CDR3 nucleotides: TGTGCCAGCAGCACAGGACAGGGGAGATTAGGCTATGGCTACACCTTC.

This sequence joins TRBV7-9 and TRBJ1-1; tentative D call: TRBD1 (5 bases). The CDR3 sequence is 14 residues long. The V gene lost 4 bases and the J gene lost 5 bases, with 14 bases spanning the gap. Germline V CDR1 and CDR2: SEHNR, FQNEAQ (reference sequence). DNA for the CDR3: TGTGCCAGCAGCTCCAGGTTGGGGGTGACTGAAGCTTTCTTT. Amino acid sequence: CASSSRLGVTEAFF. Drawing the rest from reference TRBV7-9 and TRBJ1-1, the complete variable domain is DTGVSQNPRHKITKRGQNVTFRCDPISEHNRLYWYRQTLGQGPEFLTYFQNEAQLEKSRLLSDRFSAERPKGSFSTLEIQRTEQGDSAMYLCASSSRLGVTEAFFGQGTRLTVV.

The genes are TRBV27 and TRBJ1-1; possibly TRBD1 for D (6 bases). Trimming removed 2 bases from V and 4 bases from J, with 11 bases in between. The CDR3 is 14 residues long. Germline CDR1 reads MNHEY; CDR2 reads SMNVEV (reference sequence). In DNA form, the CDR3 reads TGTGCCAGCAGTTTAGGGGGGCTAGGCACTGAAGCTTTCTTT. It is translated as CASSLGGLGTEAFF.

The table lists this clone with a count of one. The genes are TRBV12-5 and TRBJ2-6; D not certain. V gave up 0 bases and J gave up 0 bases, with 9 bases separating them. The CDR3 has 17 residues. The V gene's germline CDR1 is LGHNT and CDR2 FRNRAP. The CDR3 bases are TGTGCTAGTGGTTTGGTACAGATGGGCTCTGGGGCCAACGTCCTGACTTTC. This translates into CASGLVQMGSGANVLTF.

This clone was detected once. This chain uses TRBV5-1 with TRBJ1-4; D ambiguous. Per germline, CDR1 SGHRS and CDR2 YFSETQ. The CDR3 extends over 16 amino acids. Trimming cost V 0 bases and J 0 bases, with 9 bases left between them. As DNA, the CDR3 is TGCGCCAGCAGCTTGGACGGGCGGGCAACTAATGAAAAACTGTTTTTT. Its protein is CASSLDGRATNEKLFF. Combining the CDR3 with reference TRBV5-1 and TRBJ1-4 gives the whole variable domain KAGVTQTPRYLIKTRGQQVTLSCSPISGHRSVSWYQQTPGQGLQFLFEYFSETQRNKGNFPGRFSGRQFSNSRSEMNVSTLELGDSALYLCASSLDGRATNEKLFFGSGTQLSVL.

The chain is built from TRBV12-3 or TRBV12-4 and TRBJ2-7; D uncertain. There are 12 residues in the CDR3. Trimming left V 6 bases short and J 3 bases short, with 9 bases between. CDR3 DNA: TGTGCCAGCAGCCCCTCGGTCTACGAGCAGTACTTC. Its protein is CASSPSVYEQYF.

This chain uses TRBV4-1 with TRBJ1-5, with D maybe TRBD1 (5 bases). CDR3 length equals 17 residues. Germline CDR1 and CDR2: MGHRA and YSYEKL. V gave up 0 bases and J gave up 2 bases, with 14 bases separating them. CDR3 in DNA: TGCGCCAGCAGCCAAGATCAGGGAGGACGGCGCAATCAGCCCCAGCATTTT. This translates into CASSQDQGGRRNQPQHF.

The chain has TRBV28 and TRBJ1-1, with 7 bases aligning to TRBD1. This CDR3 contains 15 residues. V trimming: 4 bases; J trimming: 1 base; junction bases outside the gene matches: 6. Germline values: CDR1 MDHEN, CDR2 SYDVKM. The CDR3 region is CASSSYRGTNTEAFF. The DNA of the CDR3 is TGTGCCAGCAGTTCCTACAGGGGCACGAACACTGAAGCTTTCTTT.

The chain links TRBV9 to TRBJ2-5; tentative D call: TRBD2 (7 bases). Trimming left V 0 bases short and J 5 bases short, with 17 bases between. Germline-derived CDR1 and CDR2 are SGDLS and YYNGEE. The CDR3 has 16 residues. The CDR3 sequence is CASSVAGRGGGETQYF. CDR3 coding DNA: TGTGCCAGCAGCGTAGCTGGGCGAGGGGGAGGGGAGACCCAGTACTTC. The entire variable domain, with the rest obtained from reference TRBV9 and TRBJ2-5, is as follows: DSGVTQTPKHLITATGQRVTLRCSPRSGDLSVYWYQQSLDQGLQFLIQYYNGEERAKGNILERFSAQQFPDLHSELNLSSLELGDSALYFCASSVAGRGGGETQYFGPGTRLLVL.

The V call is TRBV9, the J call TRBJ1-6, with a tentative D call TRBD1 (5 bases). This CDR3 is 15 amino acids long. The germline V gene has CDR1 SGDLS and CDR2 YYNGEE. Trimming pared 2 bases from V and 7 bases from J, leaving 13 bases between. CDR3 sequence reads: CASSVGGFLNSPLHF. DNA of the CDR3: TGTGCCAGCAGCGTCGGGGGGTTCCTAAATTCACCCCTCCACTTT. Full variable domain (remainder filled in from reference TRBV9 and TRBJ1-6): DSGVTQTPKHLITATGQRVTLRCSPRSGDLSVYWYQQSLDQGLQFLIQYYNGEERAKGNILERFSAQQFPDLHSELNLSSLELGDSALYFCASSVGGFLNSPLHFGNGTRLTVT.